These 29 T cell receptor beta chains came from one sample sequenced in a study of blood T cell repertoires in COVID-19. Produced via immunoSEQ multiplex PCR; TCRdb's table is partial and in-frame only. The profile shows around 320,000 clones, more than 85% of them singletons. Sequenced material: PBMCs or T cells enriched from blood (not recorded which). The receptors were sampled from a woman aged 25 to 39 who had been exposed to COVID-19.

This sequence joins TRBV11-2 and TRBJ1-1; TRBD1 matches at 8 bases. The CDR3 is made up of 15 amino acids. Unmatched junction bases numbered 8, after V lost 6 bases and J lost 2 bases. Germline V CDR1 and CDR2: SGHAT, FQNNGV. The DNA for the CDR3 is TGTGCCAGCAGGGACAGGGCCTGGACTAACACTGAAGCTTTCTTT. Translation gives CASRDRAWTNTEAFF.

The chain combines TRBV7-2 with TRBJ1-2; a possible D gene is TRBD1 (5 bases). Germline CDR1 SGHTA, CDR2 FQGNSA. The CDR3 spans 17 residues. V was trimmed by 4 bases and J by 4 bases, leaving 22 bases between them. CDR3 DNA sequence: TGTGCCAGCAGCTCAGTGGGGGGTCCCCCATCTTCCTATGGCTACACCTTC. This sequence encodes CASSSVGGPPSSYGYTF.

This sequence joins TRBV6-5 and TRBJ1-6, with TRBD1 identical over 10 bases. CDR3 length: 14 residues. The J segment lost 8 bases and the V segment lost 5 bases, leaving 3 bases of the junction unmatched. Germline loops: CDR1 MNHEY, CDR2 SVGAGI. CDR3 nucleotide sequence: TGTGCCAGCAGTCGGACAGGGGGGGATTCACCCCTCCACTTT. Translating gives CASSRTGGDSPLHF.

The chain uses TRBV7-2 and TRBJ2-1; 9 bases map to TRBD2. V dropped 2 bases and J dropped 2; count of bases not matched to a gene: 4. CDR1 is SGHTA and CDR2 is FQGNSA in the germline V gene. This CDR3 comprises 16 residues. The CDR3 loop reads CASSLMAGGAYNEQFF. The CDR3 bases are TGTGCCAGCAGCTTAATGGCGGGGGGGGCCTACAATGAGCAGTTCTTC. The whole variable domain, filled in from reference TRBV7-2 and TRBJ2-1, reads GAGVSQSPSNKVTEKGKDVELRCDPISGHTALYWYRQSLGQGLEFLIYFQGNSAPDKSGLPSDRFSAERTGGSVSTLTIQRTQQEDSAVYLCASSLMAGGAYNEQFFGPGTRLTVL.

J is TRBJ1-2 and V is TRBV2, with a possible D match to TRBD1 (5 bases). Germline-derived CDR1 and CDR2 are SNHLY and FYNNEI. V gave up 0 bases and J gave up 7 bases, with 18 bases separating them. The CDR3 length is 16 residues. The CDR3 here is CASSEAGGSIDRGYTF. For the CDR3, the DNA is TGTGCCAGCAGTGAAGCGGGGGGGTCAATAGACCGTGGCTACACCTTC.

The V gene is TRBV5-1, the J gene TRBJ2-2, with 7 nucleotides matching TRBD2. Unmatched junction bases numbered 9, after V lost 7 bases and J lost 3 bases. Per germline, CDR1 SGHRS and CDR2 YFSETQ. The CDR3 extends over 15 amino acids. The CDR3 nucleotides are TGCGCCAGCGGGGAGGGGTCCGGGGACACCGGGGAGCTGTTTTTT. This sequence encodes CASGEGSGDTGELFF.

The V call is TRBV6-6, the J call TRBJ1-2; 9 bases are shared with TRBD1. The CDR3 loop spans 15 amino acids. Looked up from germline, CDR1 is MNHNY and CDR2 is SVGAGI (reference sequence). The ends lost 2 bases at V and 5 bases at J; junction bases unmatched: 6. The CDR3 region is CASSYGQGKIYGYTF. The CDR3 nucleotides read TGTGCCAGCAGTTACGGACAGGGGAAAATTTATGGCTACACCTTC.

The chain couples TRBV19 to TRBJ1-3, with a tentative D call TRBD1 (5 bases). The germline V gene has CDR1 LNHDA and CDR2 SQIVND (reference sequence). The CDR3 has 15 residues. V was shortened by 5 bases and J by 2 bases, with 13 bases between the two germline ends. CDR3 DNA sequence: TGTGCCAGTAGTGATCGGACATGGACTGGAAACACCATATATTTT. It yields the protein CASSDRTWTGNTIYF.

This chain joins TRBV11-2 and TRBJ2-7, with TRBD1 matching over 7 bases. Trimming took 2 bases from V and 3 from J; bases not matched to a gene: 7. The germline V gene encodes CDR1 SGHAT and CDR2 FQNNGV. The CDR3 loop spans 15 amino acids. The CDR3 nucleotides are TGTGCCAGCAGCTTACAGACAGGGATGGTCTACGAGCAGTACTTC. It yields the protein CASSLQTGMVYEQYF.

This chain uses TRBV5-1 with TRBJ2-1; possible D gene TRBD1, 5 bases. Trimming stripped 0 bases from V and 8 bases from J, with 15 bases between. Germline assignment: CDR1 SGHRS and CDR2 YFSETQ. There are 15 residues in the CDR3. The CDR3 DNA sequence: TGCGCCAGCAGCTTGGGGGCAGGGCACGGTCATGAGCAGTTCTTC. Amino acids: CASSLGAGHGHEQFF.

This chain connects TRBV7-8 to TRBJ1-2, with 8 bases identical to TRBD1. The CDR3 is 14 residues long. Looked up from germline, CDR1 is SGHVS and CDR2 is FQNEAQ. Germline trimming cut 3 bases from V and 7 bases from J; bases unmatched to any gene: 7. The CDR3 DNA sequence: TGTGCCAGCAGCTTGGCAGCAGGGGGCTCTGGCTACACCTTC. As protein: CASSLAAGGSGYTF.

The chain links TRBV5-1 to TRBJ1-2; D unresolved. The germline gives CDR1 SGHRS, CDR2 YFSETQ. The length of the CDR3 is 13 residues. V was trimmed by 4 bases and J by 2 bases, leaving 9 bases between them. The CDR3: CASSPERNYGYTF. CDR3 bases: TGCGCCAGCAGCCCAGAGAGGAACTATGGCTACACCTTC.

The CDR3 reads CAWKEGTRGPQHF. CDR3 bases: TGTGCCTGGAAAGAGGGCACCCGGGGGCCCCAGCATTTT. This rearrangement joins TRBV30 to TRBJ1-5; unclear D gene. CDR3 length equals 13 residues. V was shortened by 4 bases and J by 9 bases, with 16 bases between the two germline ends. Germline values: CDR1 GTSNPN, CDR2 SVGIG (reference sequence).

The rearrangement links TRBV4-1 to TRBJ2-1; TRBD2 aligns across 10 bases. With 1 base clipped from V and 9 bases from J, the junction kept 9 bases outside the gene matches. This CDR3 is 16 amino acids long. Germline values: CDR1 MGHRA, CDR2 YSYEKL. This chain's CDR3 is CASSQGTQRGGSEQFF. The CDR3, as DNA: TGCGCCAGCAGCCAAGGAACCCAGCGGGGGGGCTCTGAGCAGTTCTTC.

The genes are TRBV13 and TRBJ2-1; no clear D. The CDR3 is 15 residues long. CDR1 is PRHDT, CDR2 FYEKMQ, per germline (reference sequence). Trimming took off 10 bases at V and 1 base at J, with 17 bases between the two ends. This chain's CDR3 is CATCGPGSSYNEQFF. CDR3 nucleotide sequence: TGTGCCACATGCGGTCCTGGGTCTTCCTACAATGAGCAGTTCTTC.

The DNA for the CDR3 is TGTGCCAGCAGTGCCGCAGGGTTCGGACAGCCCCAGCATTTT. This sequence encodes CASSAAGFGQPQHF. This chain uses TRBV9 with TRBJ1-5; TRBD1 is a possible D gene (5 bases). In germline, CDR1 is SGDLS, CDR2 YYNGEE. V lost 5 bases, J lost 7 bases, and 16 bases lay in between. The CDR3 loop spans 14 amino acids.

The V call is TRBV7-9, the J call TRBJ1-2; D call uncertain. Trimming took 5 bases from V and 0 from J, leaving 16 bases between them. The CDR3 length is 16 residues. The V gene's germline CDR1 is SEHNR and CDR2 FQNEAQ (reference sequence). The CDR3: CASSPGVMGSNYGYTF. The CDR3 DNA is TGTGCCAGCAGCCCCGGGGTAATGGGGTCTAACTATGGCTACACCTTC. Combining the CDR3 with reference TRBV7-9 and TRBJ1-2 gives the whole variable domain DTGVSQNPRHKITKRGQNVTFRCDPISEHNRLYWYRQTLGQGPEFLTYFQNEAQLEKSRLLSDRFSAERPKGSFSTLEIQRTEQGDSAMYLCASSPGVMGSNYGYTFGSGTRLTVV.

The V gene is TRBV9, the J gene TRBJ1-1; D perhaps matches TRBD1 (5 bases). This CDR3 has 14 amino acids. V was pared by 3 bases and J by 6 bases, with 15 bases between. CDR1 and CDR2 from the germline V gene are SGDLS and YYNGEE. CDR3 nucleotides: TGTGCCAGCAGCGCCGCCCAGGGAGGGGCTGAAGCTTTCTTT. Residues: CASSAAQGGAEAFF.

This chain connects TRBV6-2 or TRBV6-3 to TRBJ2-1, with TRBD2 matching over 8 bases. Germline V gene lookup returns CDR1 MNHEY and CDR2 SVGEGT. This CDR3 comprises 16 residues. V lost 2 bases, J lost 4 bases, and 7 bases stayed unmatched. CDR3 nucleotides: TGTGCCAGCAGTTACCCCTCAGCGGGGGTTTACAATGAGCAGTTCTTC. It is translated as CASSYPSAGVYNEQFF.

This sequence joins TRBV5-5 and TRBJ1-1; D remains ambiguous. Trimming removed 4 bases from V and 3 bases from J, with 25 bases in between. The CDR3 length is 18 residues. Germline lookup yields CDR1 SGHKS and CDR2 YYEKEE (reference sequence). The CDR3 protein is CASSPGIEKTLWYTEAFF. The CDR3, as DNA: TGTGCCAGCAGCCCGGGAATCGAAAAAACCCTGTGGTACACTGAAGCTTTCTTT. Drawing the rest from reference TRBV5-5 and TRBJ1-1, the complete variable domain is DAGVTQSPTHLIKTRGQQVTLRCSPISGHKSVSWYQQVLGQGPQFIFQYYEKEERGRGNFPDRFSARQFPNYSSELNVNALLLGDSALYLCASSPGIEKTLWYTEAFFGQGTRLTVV.

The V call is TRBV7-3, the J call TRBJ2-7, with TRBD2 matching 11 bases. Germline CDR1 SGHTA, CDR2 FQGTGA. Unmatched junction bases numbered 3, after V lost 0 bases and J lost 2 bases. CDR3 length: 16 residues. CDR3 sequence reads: CASSLTRLAGTYEQYF. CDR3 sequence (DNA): TGTGCCAGCAGCTTAACCCGACTAGCGGGGACCTACGAGCAGTACTTC.

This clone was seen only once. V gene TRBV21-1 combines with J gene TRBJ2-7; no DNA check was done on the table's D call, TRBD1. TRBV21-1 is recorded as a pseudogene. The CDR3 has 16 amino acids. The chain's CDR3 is CASSKNRRDRRLGQYF. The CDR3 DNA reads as TGTGCCAGCAGCAAAAATCGTCGGGACAGGCGTCTGGGGCAGTACTTC.

Here the CDR3 reads CASSSPGAKGLYGYTF. In DNA form, the CDR3 reads TGTGCCAGCAGCTCCCCCGGCGCAAAGGGGCTCTATGGCTACACCTTC. The rearrangement uses TRBV7-9 and TRBJ1-2, with D possibly being TRBD1 (5 bases). Germline V CDR1 and CDR2: SEHNR, FQNEAQ (reference sequence). There are 16 residues in the CDR3. Trimming shortened V by 4 bases and J by 4 bases, and 19 bases separated the two germline ends. The entire variable domain, with the rest obtained from reference TRBV7-9 and TRBJ1-2, is as follows: DTGVSQNPRHKITKRGQNVTFRCDPISEHNRLYWYRQTLGQGPEFLTYFQNEAQLEKSRLLSDRFSAERPKGSFSTLEIQRTEQGDSAMYLCASSSPGAKGLYGYTFGSGTRLTVV.

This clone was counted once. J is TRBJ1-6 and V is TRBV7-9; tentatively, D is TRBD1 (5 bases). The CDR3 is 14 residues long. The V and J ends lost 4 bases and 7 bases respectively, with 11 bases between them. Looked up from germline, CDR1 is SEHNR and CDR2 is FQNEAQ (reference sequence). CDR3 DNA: TGTGCCAGCAGCTCAGGACACCGAAATTCACCCCTCCACTTT. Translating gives CASSSGHRNSPLHF. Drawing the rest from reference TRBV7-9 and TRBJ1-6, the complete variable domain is DTGVSQNPRHKITKRGQNVTFRCDPISEHNRLYWYRQTLGQGPEFLTYFQNEAQLEKSRLLSDRFSAERPKGSFSTLEIQRTEQGDSAMYLCASSSGHRNSPLHFGNGTRLTVT.

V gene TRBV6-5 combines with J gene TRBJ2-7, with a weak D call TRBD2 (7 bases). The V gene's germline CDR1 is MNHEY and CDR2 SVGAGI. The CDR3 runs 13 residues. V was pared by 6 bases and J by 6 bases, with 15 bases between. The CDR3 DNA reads TGTGCCAGCAGGCAAACGGGGGGCCCCGAGCAGTACTTC. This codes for CASRQTGGPEQYF.

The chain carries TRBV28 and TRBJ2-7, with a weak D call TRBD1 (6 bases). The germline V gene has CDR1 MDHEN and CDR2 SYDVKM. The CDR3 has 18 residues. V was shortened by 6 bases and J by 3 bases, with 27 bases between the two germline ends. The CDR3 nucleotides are TGTGCCAGCAGAACCGCTCACGGACAGTCCAAGAGGATCTACGAGCAGTACTTC. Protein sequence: CASRTAHGQSKRIYEQYF.

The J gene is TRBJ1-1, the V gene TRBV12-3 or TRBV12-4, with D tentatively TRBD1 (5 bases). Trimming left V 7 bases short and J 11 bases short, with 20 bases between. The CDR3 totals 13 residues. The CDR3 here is CASNRDSGNPAFF. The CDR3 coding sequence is TGTGCCAGCAATCGGGACTCCGGAAATCCCGCTTTCTTT.

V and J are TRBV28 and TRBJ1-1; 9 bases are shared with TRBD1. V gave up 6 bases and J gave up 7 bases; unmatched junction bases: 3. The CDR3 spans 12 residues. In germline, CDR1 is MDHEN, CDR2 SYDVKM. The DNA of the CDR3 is TGTGCCAGCAGGGCGACAGGGGGTGAAGCTTTCTTT. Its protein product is CASRATGGEAFF.

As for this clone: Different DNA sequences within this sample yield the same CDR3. The CDR3 sequence is CASSLSGYEQYF. The CDR3 DNA reads TGCGCCAGCAGCTTGTCAGGATACGAGCAGTACTTC. This rearrangement joins TRBV5-1 to TRBJ2-7; the D is unclear. Trimming pared 1 base from V and 4 bases from J, leaving 6 bases between. Germline V gene data show CDR1 as SGHRS and CDR2 as YFSETQ. The CDR3 is 12 residues long.